Listed here is a single TCR beta chain. The data originate from a study of blood T cell repertoires in COVID-19. Overall study context: Some COVID-19 samples were acute and others convalescent; all came from the United States, Italy and Spain. PBMCs, B-cell-depleted T cells, or T cells provided the cDNA or gDNA that made up the material.

Enrollment of patients from Seattle took place during active infection, with longitudinal follow-up. The germline V gene encodes CDR1 SEHNR and CDR2 FQNEAQ (reference sequence). CDR3 length equals 14 residues. The J segment lost 7 bases and the V segment lost 2 bases, leaving 4 bases of the junction unmatched. Per the study methods: Using reference gene primer amplification, nucleated cell counts were estimated. Here immunoSEQ multiplex PCR was the method, and the copy in TCRdb shows in-frame clones only, minus some. V, J and clone size are those of that table, while D and trimming were read from the DNA. The sample has fewer than 200,000 clones; 75% to 85% are singletons.

The sequenced sample was peripheral blood. This sequence was found in a woman of 80 years or more with COVID-19, enrolled during active disease. The genes are TRBV7-9 and TRBJ2-3; 9 nucleotides align to TRBD2. The CDR3 here is CASSLRTSAYTQYF. The CDR3 DNA is TGTGCCAGCAGCTTAAGGACTAGCGCGTATACGCAGTATTTT.